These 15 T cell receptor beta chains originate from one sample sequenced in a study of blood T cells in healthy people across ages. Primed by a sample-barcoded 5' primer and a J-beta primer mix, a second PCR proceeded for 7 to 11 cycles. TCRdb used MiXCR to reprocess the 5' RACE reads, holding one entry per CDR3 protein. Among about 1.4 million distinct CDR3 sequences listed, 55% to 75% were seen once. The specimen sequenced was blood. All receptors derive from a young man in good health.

CDR3 sequence reads: CASRRDGETQYF. The DNA for the CDR3 is TGTGCCAGCAGAAGGGACGGAGAGACCCAGTACTTC. The gene calls are TRBV6-1 and TRBJ2-5; D is tentatively TRBD1 or TRBD2 (5 bases each). The germline V gene has CDR1 MNHNS and CDR2 SASEGT. Between the trimmed V and J ends, which lost 6 bases and 4 bases, there was a span of 9 bases. The CDR3 spans 12 residues.

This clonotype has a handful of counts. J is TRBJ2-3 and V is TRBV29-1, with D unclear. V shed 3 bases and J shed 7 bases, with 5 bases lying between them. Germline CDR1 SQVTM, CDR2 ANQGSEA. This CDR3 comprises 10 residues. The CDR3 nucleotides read TGCAGCGTTGAGTCATATACGCAGTATTTT. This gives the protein CSVESYTQYF.

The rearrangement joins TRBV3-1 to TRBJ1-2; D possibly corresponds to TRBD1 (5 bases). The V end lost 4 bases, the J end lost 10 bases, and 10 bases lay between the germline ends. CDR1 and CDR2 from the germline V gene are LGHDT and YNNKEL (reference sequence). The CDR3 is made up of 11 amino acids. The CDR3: CASSPREVYTF. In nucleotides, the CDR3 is TGTGCCAGCAGCCCCAGGGAGGTCTACACCTTC.

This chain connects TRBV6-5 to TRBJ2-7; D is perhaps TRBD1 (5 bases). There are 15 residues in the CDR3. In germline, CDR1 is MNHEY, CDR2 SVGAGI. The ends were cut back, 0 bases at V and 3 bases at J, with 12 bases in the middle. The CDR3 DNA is TGTGCCAGCAGTTACTCTTCGACAGCGAACTACGAGCAGTACTTC. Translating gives CASSYSSTANYEQYF.

CDR3 sequence reads: CSARSQWPDLNSPLHF. Written as DNA, the CDR3 is TGCAGTGCTAGGTCCCAGTGGCCGGACCTAAATTCACCCCTCCACTTT. This chain links TRBV20-1 with TRBJ1-6, with no clear D. Germline V gives CDR1 DFQATT, CDR2 SNEGSKA (reference sequence). The CDR3 is 16 residues long. V dropped 3 bases and J dropped 7 bases, with 19 bases sitting between them.

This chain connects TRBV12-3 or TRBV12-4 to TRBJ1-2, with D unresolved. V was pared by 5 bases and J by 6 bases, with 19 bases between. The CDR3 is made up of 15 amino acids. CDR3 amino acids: CASSDQSRSANGYTF. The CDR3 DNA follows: TGTGCCAGCAGTGACCAATCTCGGAGCGCGAATGGCTACACCTTC.

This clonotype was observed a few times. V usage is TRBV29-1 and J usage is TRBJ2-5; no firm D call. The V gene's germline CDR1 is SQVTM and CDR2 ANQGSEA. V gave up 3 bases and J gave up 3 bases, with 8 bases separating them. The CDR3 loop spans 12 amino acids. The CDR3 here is CSVELGEETQYF. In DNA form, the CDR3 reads TGCAGCGTTGAGTTAGGAGAAGAGACCCAGTACTTC.

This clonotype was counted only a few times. CDR3 in amino acids: CASSLGTVLEQYF. For the CDR3, the DNA is TGTGCCAGCAGTTTGGGGACAGTACTAGAGCAGTACTTC. The chain carries TRBV12-3 or TRBV12-4 and TRBJ2-5; 7 positions match TRBD1. V was pared by 3 bases and J by 11 bases, with 9 bases of the junction left unmatched. The CDR3 consists of 13 residues.

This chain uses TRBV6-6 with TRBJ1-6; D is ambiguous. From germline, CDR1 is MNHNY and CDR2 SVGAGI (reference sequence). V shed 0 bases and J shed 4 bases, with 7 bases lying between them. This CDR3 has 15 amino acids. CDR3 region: CASSYSGEYNSPLHF. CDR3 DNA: TGTGCCAGCAGTTACTCTGGGGAGTATAATTCACCCCTCCACTTT.

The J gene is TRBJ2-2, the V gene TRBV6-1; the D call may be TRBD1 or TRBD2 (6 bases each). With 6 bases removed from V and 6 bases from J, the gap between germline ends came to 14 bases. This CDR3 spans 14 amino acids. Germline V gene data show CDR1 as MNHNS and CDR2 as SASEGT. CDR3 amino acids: CASRIGGLAGELFF. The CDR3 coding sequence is TGTGCCAGCAGGATTGGGGGGCTAGCCGGGGAGCTGTTTTTT.

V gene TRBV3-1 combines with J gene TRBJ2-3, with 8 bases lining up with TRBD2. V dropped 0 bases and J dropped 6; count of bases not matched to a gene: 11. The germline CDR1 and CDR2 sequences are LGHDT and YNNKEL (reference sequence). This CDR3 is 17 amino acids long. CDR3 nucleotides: TGTGCCAGCAGCCAAGATGCGACAGCGGGGGCATCGGATACGCAGTATTTT. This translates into CASSQDATAGASDTQYF.

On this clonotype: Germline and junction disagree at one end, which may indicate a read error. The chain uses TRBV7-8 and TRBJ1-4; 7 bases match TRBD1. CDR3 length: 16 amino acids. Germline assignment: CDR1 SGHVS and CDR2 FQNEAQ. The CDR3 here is CASGLRTRGMNEKLFF. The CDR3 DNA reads TGTGCCAGCGGCTTAAGGACCAGGGGGATGAATGAAAAACTGTTTTTT.

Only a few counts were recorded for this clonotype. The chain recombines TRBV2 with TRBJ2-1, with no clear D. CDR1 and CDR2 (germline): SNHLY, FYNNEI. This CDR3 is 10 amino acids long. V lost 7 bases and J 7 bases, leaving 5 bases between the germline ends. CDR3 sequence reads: CASNLNEQFF. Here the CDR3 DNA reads TGTGCCAGCAATCTTAATGAGCAGTTCTTC.

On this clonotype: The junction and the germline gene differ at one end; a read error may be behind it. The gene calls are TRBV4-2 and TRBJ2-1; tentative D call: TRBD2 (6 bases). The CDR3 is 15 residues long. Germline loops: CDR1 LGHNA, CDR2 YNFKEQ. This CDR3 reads CASSARDSTYNEQFF. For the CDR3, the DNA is TGTGCCAGCAGCGCGCGGGACTCGACCTACAACGAGCAGTTCTTC.

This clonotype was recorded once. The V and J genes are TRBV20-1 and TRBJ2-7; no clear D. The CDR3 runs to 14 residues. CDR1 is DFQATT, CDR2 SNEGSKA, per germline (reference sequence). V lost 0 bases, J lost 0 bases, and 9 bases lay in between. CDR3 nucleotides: TGCAGTGCTAGAGACACCTACAGCTCCTACGAGCAGTACTTC. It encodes CSARDTYSSYEQYF.